These T cell receptor beta chains were read from a single sample in a study of T cells after yellow fever vaccination. TCRdb reprocessed the 5' RACE reads with MiXCR, giving one entry per CDR3 protein. The table records 150,000 to 200,000 distinct CDR3 sequences, 9.5% to 12% of them present only once. Material: CD8+ T cells sorted from PBMCs, obtained 15 days after the yellow fever booster vaccination. The source of these receptors is a man aged 18 to 35 who received the YFV17D yellow fever vaccine. Both conserved end residues are part of each CDR3. D genes are given only for firm matches. Where a row states a size, it is once, few, many or the class of an expanded clone; other rows omit it.

V,length,D,size,J,CDR3,DNA
TRBV4-1,16,TRBD2,-,TRBJ2-3,CASSQASGRPTDTQYF,TGCGCCAGCAGCCAAGCTAGCGGGAGACCCACAGATACGCAGTATTTT
TRBV5-6,11,TRBD1,-,TRBJ2-1,CASSFGTARFF,TGTGCCAGCAGCTTCGGGACAGCTCGGTTCTTC
TRBV4-1,17,-,-,TRBJ2-2,CASSQDLLKANTGELFF,TGCGCCAGCAGCCAAGATCTTCTGAAAGCGAACACCGGGGAGCTGTTTTTT
TRBV4-3,14,-,-,TRBJ1-2,CASSHGDRPYGYTF,TGCGCCAGCAGCCACGGTGACAGACCGTATGGCTACACCTTC
TRBV6-1,13,-,few,TRBJ2-2,CALRPPNTGELFF,TGTGCCTTGCGCCCTCCGAACACCGGGGAGCTGTTTTTT
TRBV5-1,15,-,many,TRBJ1-4,CASSLARGLDEKLFF,TGCGCCAGCAGCTTGGCCCGAGGTTTGGATGAAAAACTGTTTTTT
TRBV7-6,16,-,-,TRBJ1-4,CASSYGEGLSNEKLFF,TGTGCCAGCAGCTACGGAGAGGGACTTAGTAATGAAAAACTGTTTTTT
TRBV4-1,15,-,few,TRBJ1-6,CASSQGGSRNSPLHF,TGCGCCAGCAGCCAAGGGGGATCTCGGAATTCACCCCTCCACTTT
TRBV11-2,15,TRBD2,few,TRBJ2-1,CASSGSGASYNEQFF,TGTGCCAGCAGCGGGAGCGGGGCTTCCTACAATGAGCAGTTCTTC
TRBV4-1,14,-,few,TRBJ1-1,CASSQDAGMTEAFF,TGCGCCAGCAGCCAAGATGCTGGAATGACTGAAGCTTTCTTT
TRBV6-6,13,-,-,TRBJ1-1,CASRGVGSTEAFF,TGTGCCAGCAGGGGGGTAGGGAGCACTGAAGCTTTCTTT
TRBV28,13,-,few,TRBJ1-6,CASSQGYNSPLHF,TGTGCCAGCAGCCAGGGTTACAATTCACCCCTCCACTTT
TRBV5-5,14,TRBD2,few,TRBJ2-1,CASSLGRGEGEQFF,TGTGCCAGCAGTCTGGGGCGGGGGGAAGGTGAGCAGTTCTTC
TRBV7-2,16,TRBD1,-,TRBJ2-1,CASSSWDRAYSDEQFF,TGTGCCAGCAGCTCGTGGGACAGGGCTTATTCGGATGAGCAGTTCTTC
TRBV10-3,16,-,-,TRBJ2-3,CAISESDAGYTDTQYF,TGTGCCATCAGTGAGTCGGACGCAGGTTACACAGATACGCAGTATTTT
TRBV9,14,-,medium-sized,TRBJ2-7,CASSLAGDDYEQYF,TGTGCCAGCAGCTTAGCCGGGGATGACTACGAGCAGTACTTC
TRBV30,11,-,-,TRBJ2-1,CAWSVPAEQFF,TGTGCCTGGAGTGTACCCGCGGAGCAGTTCTTC
TRBV12-5,15,-,-,TRBJ2-7,CASGSDSELFYEQYF,TGTGCTAGTGGTTCGGACAGTGAGCTTTTCTACGAGCAGTACTTC
TRBV9,16,-,many,TRBJ2-5,CASSPTFGGAEETQYF,TGTGCCAGCAGCCCTACGTTTGGGGGGGCAGAAGAGACCCAGTACTTC
TRBV28,14,-,-,TRBJ2-5,CASSFGSGRETQYF,TGTGCCAGCAGTTTTGGCTCGGGGAGAGAGACCCAGTACTTC
TRBV4-3,13,-,-,TRBJ2-5,CASSPRRDGTQYF,TGCGCCAGCAGCCCCCGCAGGGACGGGACCCAGTACTTC
TRBV15,15,TRBD1,many,TRBJ2-3,CATSFGTGSTDTQYF,TGTGCCACCAGCTTTGGGACAGGGAGCACAGATACGCAGTATTTT
TRBV18,13,TRBD2,many,TRBJ2-1,CASSLSGGDEQFF,TGTGCCAGCTCCCTTTCGGGAGGTGATGAGCAGTTCTTC
TRBV10-2,14,TRBD1,few,TRBJ1-5,CASAPQGVAQPQHF,TGCGCCAGCGCACCACAGGGGGTTGCTCAGCCCCAGCATTTT
TRBV5-4,16,-,few,TRBJ2-2,CASSLVQGLNTGELFF,TGTGCCAGCAGCTTGGTACAAGGTTTGAACACCGGGGAGCTGTTTTTT
TRBV6-5,15,-,few,TRBJ2-3,CASSFRDTRTDTQYF,TGTGCCAGCAGTTTCCGGGACACGCGCACAGATACGCAGTATTTT
TRBV7-6,15,-,-,TRBJ2-2,CASSFVRVTAGELFF,TGTGCCAGCAGCTTCGTCAGGGTAACGGCCGGGGAGCTGTTTTTT
TRBV19,13,-,few,TRBJ1-2,CASSIVSADGYTF,TGTGCCAGTAGTATAGTTTCGGCGGATGGCTACACCTTC
TRBV23-1,20,TRBD2,few,TRBJ2-4,CASSRRGLAGERIAKNIQYF,TGCGCCAGCAGTCGTCGGGGACTAGCGGGGGAGAGAATAGCCAAAAACATTCAGTACTTC
TRBV27,15,TRBD2,-,TRBJ2-1,CASSLYGTSLNEQFF,TGTGCCAGCAGTTTGTACGGGACTAGCCTGAATGAGCAGTTCTTC
TRBV9,14,-,few,TRBJ2-1,CASSVEGVANEQFF,TGTGCCAGCAGCGTAGAGGGGGTGGCCAATGAGCAGTTCTTC
TRBV18,15,-,-,TRBJ2-7,CASSPGGTFTYEQYF,TGTGCCAGCTCACCGGGGGGGACATTCACCTACGAGCAGTACTTC
TRBV7-9,14,TRBD1,few,TRBJ2-1,CATVEQGRTNEQFF,TGTGCCACCGTCGAACAGGGGCGCACCAATGAGCAGTTCTTC
TRBV11-2,16,-,-,TRBJ2-3,CASSLALGYSTDTQYF,TGTGCCAGCAGCTTAGCGCTGGGTTATAGCACAGATACGCAGTATTTT
TRBV28,13,-,few,TRBJ1-3,CASSLEVGNTIYF,TGTGCCAGCAGTTTAGAAGTTGGAAACACCATATATTTT
TRBV29-1,15,TRBD2,many,TRBJ2-1,CSVEGLANPGNEQFF,TGCAGCGTTGAAGGACTAGCGAACCCGGGGAATGAGCAGTTCTTC
TRBV4-3,17,-,-,TRBJ2-5,CASSQGWPRSQLETQYF,TGCGCCAGCAGCCAAGGTTGGCCTAGATCTCAATTAGAGACCCAGTACTTC
TRBV7-6,15,TRBD2,few,TRBJ2-5,CASSELAAHQETQYF,TGTGCCAGCAGCGAACTAGCGGCCCACCAAGAGACCCAGTACTTC
TRBV7-3,13,-,-,TRBJ2-5,CASSSDEQETQYF,TGTGCCAGCAGCTCGGACGAACAAGAGACCCAGTACTTC
TRBV7-2,15,TRBD2,few,TRBJ2-5,CASSSRTSEGETQYF,TGTGCCAGCAGCTCCCGGACTAGCGAGGGAGAGACCCAGTACTTC
TRBV4-1,12,TRBD2,few,TRBJ2-1,CASRDYYNEQFF,TGCGCCAGTCGGGACTATTACAATGAGCAGTTCTTC
TRBV9,15,TRBD2,many,TRBJ2-1,CASSLGLAGGAEQFF,TGTGCCAGCAGCCTCGGACTAGCGGGGGGCGCTGAGCAGTTCTTC
TRBV7-6,15,-,-,TRBJ2-1,CASSSSPGGGNEQFF,TGTGCCAGCAGCTCATCACCGGGGGGCGGAAATGAGCAGTTCTTC
TRBV27,14,TRBD2,-,TRBJ2-7,CASSPRLAHYEQYF,TGTGCCAGCAGTCCGAGACTAGCGCACTACGAGCAGTACTTC
TRBV6-6,14,TRBD1,few,TRBJ1-1,CASSSDRGGTEAFF,TGTGCCAGCAGTTCAGACAGGGGGGGGACTGAAGCTTTCTTT
TRBV6-1,16,-,-,TRBJ2-3,CASSEIGGRGSDTQYF,TGTGCCAGCAGTGAAATAGGAGGCAGGGGTTCAGATACGCAGTATTTT
TRBV12-3/TRBV12-4,13,-,few,TRBJ2-3,CASSLALPDTQYF,TGTGCCAGCAGTTTAGCTCTGCCTGATACGCAGTATTTT
TRBV12-3/TRBV12-4,15,TRBD1,many,TRBJ2-1,CASSFEGTGVDEQFF,TGTGCCAGCAGTTTCGAAGGGACAGGGGTAGATGAGCAGTTCTTC
TRBV20-1,15,TRBD1,few,TRBJ2-2,CSANRQGATTGELFF,TGCAGTGCTAACAGACAGGGGGCGACCACCGGGGAGCTGTTTTTT